These 8 T cell receptor beta chains were all obtained from the same sample, sequenced in a study of blood T cell repertoires in COVID-19. Data came from immunoSEQ multiplex PCR; TCRdb stores just in-frame clones and leaves some out. This sample has under 300,000 clones, with around 89% found just once. Sequencing input: PBMCs or T cells enriched from blood (not recorded which). All receptors come from a man aged 40-49 years who had recovered from COVID-19.

V is TRBV7-9 and J is TRBJ2-1; 11 bases are a match to TRBD2. V shed 4 bases and J 4 bases; nucleotides not matched to a gene: 12. Germline V gives CDR1 SEHNR, CDR2 FQNEAQ (reference sequence). The CDR3 loop spans 18 amino acids. Here the CDR3 reads CASSWGLADRKLYNEQFF. CDR3 nucleotides: TGTGCCAGCAGCTGGGGACTAGCGGACCGGAAATTGTACAATGAGCAGTTCTTC.

The rearrangement joins TRBV6-2 or TRBV6-3 to TRBJ2-3; possibly TRBD2 for D (6 bases). The V gene lost 4 bases and the J gene lost 1 base, with 12 bases spanning the gap. CDR3 length: 15 residues. Germline assignment: CDR1 MNHEY and CDR2 SVGEGT. CDR3 nucleotide sequence: TGTGCCAGCAGTTTGGAGGGAGTAGGCACAGATACGCAGTATTTT. Protein: CASSLEGVGTDTQYF.

The chain couples TRBV4-3 to TRBJ1-6; no clear D gene. This CDR3 spans 15 amino acids. The germline gives CDR1 LGHNA, CDR2 YSLEER. Trimming pared 3 bases from V and 3 bases from J, leaving 9 bases between. The CDR3 reads CASSQAEFYNSPLHF. The CDR3 nucleotides are TGCGCCAGCAGCCAGGCGGAGTTCTATAATTCACCCCTCCACTTT.

CDR3 loop: CASSQASGSLHSYNEQFF. In DNA form, the CDR3 reads TGCGCCAGCAGCCAAGCTAGCGGGAGCCTCCACTCCTACAATGAGCAGTTCTTC. V usage is TRBV4-1 and J usage is TRBJ2-1; 10 positions match TRBD2. V was clipped by 1 base and J by 0 bases; unmatched bases: 6. The CDR3 is made up of 18 amino acids. CDR1 MGHRA and CDR2 YSYEKL come from the germline V gene.

This chain connects TRBV11-2 to TRBJ1-6; maybe TRBD1 (6 bases). CDR1 SGHAT and CDR2 FQNNGV come from the germline V gene. The length of the CDR3 is 16 residues. Between the trimmed V and J ends, which lost 2 bases and 0 bases, there was a span of 8 bases. CDR3 in amino acids: CASSLTGSSYNSPLHF. The CDR3 nucleotides read TGTGCCAGCAGCTTAACAGGGAGCTCCTATAATTCACCCCTCCACTTT.

In its sample, this clone was seen once. CDR3 protein: CASSRGSYNEQFF. The CDR3, as DNA: TGTGCCAGCAGTCGTGGGAGCTACAATGAGCAGTTCTTC. The chain recombines TRBV12-3 or TRBV12-4 with TRBJ2-1, with a weak D call TRBD2 (5 bases). Trimming left V 5 bases short and J 3 bases short, with 8 bases between. The CDR3 has 13 amino acids.

This clone was counted once. The J gene is TRBJ1-5, the V gene TRBV7-6; a weak D match, TRBD1 (5 bases). The V and J ends lost 1 base and 4 bases respectively, with 8 bases between them. The CDR3 is made up of 14 amino acids. Looked up from germline, CDR1 is SGHVS and CDR2 is FNYEAQ. CDR3: CASSLGGENQPQHF. Written as DNA, the CDR3 is TGTGCCAGCAGCTTAGGGGGGGAGAATCAGCCCCAGCATTTT. Full variable domain (rest looked up from reference TRBV7-6 and TRBJ1-5): GAGVSQSPRYKVTKRGQDVALRCDPISGHVSLYWYRQALGQGPEFLTYFNYEAQQDKSGLPNDRFSAERPEGSISTLTIQRTEQRDSAMYRCASSLGGENQPQHFGDGTRLSIL.

This clone was detected only once. The CDR3 coding sequence is TGTGCCAGCAGACGTGAGATCTCCTACGAGCAGTACTTC. This gives the protein CASRREISYEQYF. This chain links TRBV6-5 with TRBJ2-7; D gene uncertain. Germline lookup yields CDR1 MNHEY and CDR2 SVGAGI. Deletions cut 6 bases from V and 0 bases from J, with 9 bases between. The CDR3 has 13 amino acids.